One sample yielded the 15 T cell receptor beta chains listed below, sequenced in a study of blood T cell repertoires in COVID-19. Assay: immunoSEQ multiplex PCR; the TCRdb copy retains only in-frame clones and omits some. The table has 350,000 or so clones, 88% seen once. Sequenced input: PBMCs or T cells enriched from blood (not recorded which). The receptor source for this set is a woman aged 30 to 39 who had been exposed to COVID-19.

V usage is TRBV6-4 and J usage is TRBJ2-3; D uncertain. Trimming took 3 bases from V and 3 from J, leaving 10 bases between them. CDR1 and CDR2 from the germline V gene are MRHNA and SNTAGT. The CDR3 is 14 amino acids. For the CDR3, the DNA is TGTGCCAGCAGTGAGGCTAGTGGAACAGATACGCAGTATTTT. It encodes CASSEASGTDTQYF.

The J gene is TRBJ2-3, the V gene TRBV9, with 12 bases fitting TRBD2. The germline CDR1 and CDR2 sequences are SGDLS and YYNGEE. With 2 bases clipped from V and 5 bases from J, the junction kept 6 bases outside the gene matches. The CDR3 consists of 16 residues. The CDR3 reads CASSVASGRAGDTQYF. The CDR3 coding sequence is TGTGCCAGCAGCGTCGCTAGCGGGAGGGCGGGAGATACGCAGTATTTT. The full variable domain, completed using reference TRBV9 and TRBJ2-3, is DSGVTQTPKHLITATGQRVTLRCSPRSGDLSVYWYQQSLDQGLQFLIQYYNGEERAKGNILERFSAQQFPDLHSELNLSSLELGDSALYFCASSVASGRAGDTQYFGPGTRLTVL.

The chain joins TRBV29-1 to TRBJ1-5, with 7 bases aligning to TRBD1. Trimming took 8 bases from V and 2 from J; bases not matched to a gene: 6. This CDR3 is built from 13 residues. In germline, CDR1 is SQVTM, CDR2 ANQGSEA. The CDR3 protein is CSFSGGGNQPQHF. Here the CDR3 DNA reads TGCAGCTTTTCAGGGGGTGGCAATCAGCCCCAGCATTTT.

The genes are TRBV10-2 and TRBJ2-7, with 12 bases fitting TRBD2. Germline CDR1 is WSHSY and CDR2 is SAAADI. The CDR3 sequence is 15 residues long. Unmatched junction bases numbered 5, after V lost 6 bases and J lost 2 bases. CDR3 DNA sequence: TGCGCCAGCAGCCCGACTAGCGGGAGAACCTACGAGCAGTACTTC. It translates to CASSPTSGRTYEQYF.

The V and J genes are TRBV19 and TRBJ2-3, with D maybe TRBD1 (5 bases). Germline V CDR1 and CDR2: LNHDA, SQIVND (reference sequence). CDR3 length: 15 residues. V lost 3 bases and J 5 bases, leaving 15 bases between the germline ends. The CDR3 DNA reads TGTGCCAGTAGTATTAAGCCTGACAGAGAAGATACGCAGTATTTT. It specifies CASSIKPDREDTQYF.

This clone was counted between two and nine times. V usage is TRBV6-6 and J usage is TRBJ2-7, with D possibly TRBD1 on 6 matching bases. The CDR3 is 13 residues long. Per the germline V gene, CDR1 is MNHNY and CDR2 is SVGAGI (reference sequence). Trimming cost V 5 bases and J 3 bases, with 11 bases left between them. The CDR3 coding sequence is TGTGCCAGCAGTATAGGGGGAATCTACGAGCAGTACTTC. Its translation is CASSIGGIYEQYF.

The chain combines TRBV9 with TRBJ1-2; TRBD1 agrees at 8 bases. The CDR3 sequence is 15 residues long. The germline CDR1 and CDR2 sequences are SGDLS and YYNGEE. V trimming: 0 bases; J trimming: 4 bases; junction bases outside the gene matches: 5. As DNA, the CDR3 is TGTGCCAGCAGCGTAGGGACAGGGAAGTCCTATGGCTACACCTTC. Amino acids: CASSVGTGKSYGYTF.

The V gene is TRBV15, the J gene TRBJ2-7; 9 nucleotides agree with TRBD1. J lost 2 bases, V lost 1 base, and 3 bases had no gene match. Germline CDR1 is LNHNV and CDR2 is YYDKDF (reference sequence). The CDR3 sequence is 15 residues long. CDR3 region: CATSRGTGAPYEQYF. The CDR3 coding sequence is TGTGCCACCAGCAGAGGGACAGGGGCCCCCTACGAGCAGTACTTC.

The V and J genes are TRBV5-1 and TRBJ2-5, with 7 positions matching TRBD2. J was trimmed by 4 bases and V by 0 bases; bases with no gene match: 12. CDR1 and CDR2 from the germline V gene are SGHRS and YFSETQ. The CDR3 sequence is 17 residues long. CDR3 sequence reads: CASSLEDGAWGGETQYF. The CDR3 DNA follows: TGCGCCAGCAGCTTGGAAGACGGAGCCTGGGGGGGAGAGACCCAGTACTTC. Drawing the rest from reference TRBV5-1 and TRBJ2-5, the complete variable domain is KAGVTQTPRYLIKTRGQQVTLSCSPISGHRSVSWYQQTPGQGLQFLFEYFSETQRNKGNFPGRFSGRQFSNSRSEMNVSTLELGDSALYLCASSLEDGAWGGETQYFGPGTRLLVL.

This clone was counted a few times. The J gene is TRBJ2-1, the V gene TRBV28; 7 positions agree with TRBD1. This CDR3 is 16 amino acids long. The germline V gene has CDR1 MDHEN and CDR2 SYDVKM. J gave up 1 base and V 7 bases, and 10 bases lay outside the gene matches. The DNA for the CDR3 is TGTGCCAGCAAGATCCGGGACAGCGCTTCCTACAATGAGCAGTTCTTC. Residues: CASKIRDSASYNEQFF.

V usage is TRBV18 and J usage is TRBJ2-6; 7 positions match TRBD1. Per the germline V gene, CDR1 is KGHSH and CDR2 is LQKENI. Unmatched junction bases numbered 3, after V lost 4 bases and J lost 3 bases. The CDR3 runs 15 residues. The CDR3 loop is CASSRQGFGANVLTF. In DNA, the CDR3 is TGTGCCAGCTCACGACAGGGATTTGGGGCCAACGTCCTGACTTTC.

The rearrangement uses TRBV9 and TRBJ2-3, with a possible D match to TRBD1 (6 bases). The CDR3 runs to 14 residues. Trimming pared 4 bases from V and 2 bases from J, leaving 11 bases between. CDR1 SGDLS and CDR2 YYNGEE come from the germline V gene. In DNA form, the CDR3 reads TGTGCCAGCAGCCTACAGGGATCCACAGATACGCAGTATTTT. Translated: CASSLQGSTDTQYF.

J is TRBJ1-4 and V is TRBV29-1; D not resolved. The length of the CDR3 is 12 residues. CDR1 and CDR2 (germline): SQVTM, ANQGSEA. The ends were cut back, 4 bases at V and 8 bases at J, with 11 bases in the middle. CDR3: CSVGWVAEKLFF. The CDR3 DNA follows: TGCAGCGTTGGATGGGTAGCGGAAAAACTGTTTTTT.

The V call is TRBV18, the J call TRBJ2-1; 10 bases align to TRBD1. The J segment lost 5 bases and the V segment lost 6 bases, leaving 22 bases of the junction unmatched. The CDR3 extends over 20 amino acids. Per germline, CDR1 KGHSH and CDR2 LQKENI. CDR3 region: CASSRRGGQGTPRADNEQFF. The CDR3 coding sequence is TGTGCCAGCTCCCGACGTGGGGGACAGGGGACGCCCAGGGCCGACAATGAGCAGTTCTTC.

The chain couples TRBV30 to TRBJ1-5; weak D call: TRBD1 (5 bases). Germline CDR1 reads GTSNPN; CDR2 reads SVGIG (reference sequence). V lost 1 base and J 2 bases, leaving 12 bases between the germline ends. The CDR3 is made up of 15 amino acids. The DNA of the CDR3 is TGTGCCTGGAGTGGGGGCGGGGCTGGCAATCAGCCCCAGCATTTT. This encodes CAWSGGGAGNQPQHF.